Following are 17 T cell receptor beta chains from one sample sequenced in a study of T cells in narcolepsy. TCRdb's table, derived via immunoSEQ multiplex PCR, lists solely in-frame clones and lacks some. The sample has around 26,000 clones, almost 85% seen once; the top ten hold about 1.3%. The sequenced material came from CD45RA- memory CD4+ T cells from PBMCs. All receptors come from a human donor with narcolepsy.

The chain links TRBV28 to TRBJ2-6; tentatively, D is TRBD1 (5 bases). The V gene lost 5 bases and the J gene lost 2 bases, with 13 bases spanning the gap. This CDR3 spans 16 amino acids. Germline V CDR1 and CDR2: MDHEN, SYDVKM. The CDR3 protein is CASSQNRCPGANVLTF. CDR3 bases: TGTGCCAGCAGTCAAAACAGGTGCCCTGGGGCCAACGTCCTGACTTTC.

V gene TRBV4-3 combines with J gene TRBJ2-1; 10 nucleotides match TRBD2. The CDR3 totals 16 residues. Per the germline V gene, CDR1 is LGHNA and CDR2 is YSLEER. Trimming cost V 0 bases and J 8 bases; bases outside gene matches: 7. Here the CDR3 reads CASSQERRLAGDEQFF. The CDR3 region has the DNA TGCGCCAGCAGCCAAGAGAGGAGACTAGCGGGTGATGAGCAGTTCTTC.

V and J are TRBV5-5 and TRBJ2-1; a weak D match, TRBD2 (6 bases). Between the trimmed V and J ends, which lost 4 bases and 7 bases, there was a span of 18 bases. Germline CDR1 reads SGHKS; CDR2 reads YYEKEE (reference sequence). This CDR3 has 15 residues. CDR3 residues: CASSHQPGSWNEQFF. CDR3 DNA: TGTGCCAGCAGCCACCAACCCGGGAGTTGGAATGAGCAGTTCTTC. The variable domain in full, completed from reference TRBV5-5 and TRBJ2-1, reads DAGVTQSPTHLIKTRGQQVTLRCSPISGHKSVSWYQQVLGQGPQFIFQYYEKEERGRGNFPDRFSARQFPNYSSELNVNALLLGDSALYLCASSHQPGSWNEQFFGPGTRLTVL.

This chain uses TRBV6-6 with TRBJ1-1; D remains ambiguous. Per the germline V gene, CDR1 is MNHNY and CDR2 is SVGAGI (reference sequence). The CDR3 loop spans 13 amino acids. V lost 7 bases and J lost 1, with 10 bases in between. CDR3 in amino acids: CASTKTGNTEAFF. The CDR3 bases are TGTGCCAGCACTAAGACTGGGAACACTGAAGCTTTCTTT.

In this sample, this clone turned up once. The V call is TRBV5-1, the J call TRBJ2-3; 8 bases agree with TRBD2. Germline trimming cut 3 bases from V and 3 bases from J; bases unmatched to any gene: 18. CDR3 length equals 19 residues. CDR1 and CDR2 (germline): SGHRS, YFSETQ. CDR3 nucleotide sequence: TGCGCCAGCAGCTCGGTAGCCTCCGGGGTAGCGGGGAGGACAGATACGCAGTATTTT. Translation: CASSSVASGVAGRTDTQYF. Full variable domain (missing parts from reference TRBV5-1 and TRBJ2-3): KAGVTQTPRYLIKTRGQQVTLSCSPISGHRSVSWYQQTPGQGLQFLFEYFSETQRNKGNFPGRFSGRQFSNSRSEMNVSTLELGDSALYLCASSSVASGVAGRTDTQYFGPGTRLTVL.

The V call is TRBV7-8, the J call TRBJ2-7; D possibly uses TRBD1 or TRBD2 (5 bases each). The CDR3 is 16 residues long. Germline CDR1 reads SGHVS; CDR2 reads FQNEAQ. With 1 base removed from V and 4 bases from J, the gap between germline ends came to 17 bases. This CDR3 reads CASSLGGVVFGYEQYF. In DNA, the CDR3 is TGTGCCAGCAGCTTAGGAGGGGTCGTATTTGGATACGAGCAGTACTTC.

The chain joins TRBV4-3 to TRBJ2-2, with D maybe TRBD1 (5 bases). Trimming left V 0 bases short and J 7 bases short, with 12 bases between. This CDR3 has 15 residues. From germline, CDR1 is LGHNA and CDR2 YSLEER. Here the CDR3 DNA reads TGCGCCAGCAGCCAAGAACTACAGGTTGTCGGGGAGCTGTTTTTT. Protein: CASSQELQVVGELFF.

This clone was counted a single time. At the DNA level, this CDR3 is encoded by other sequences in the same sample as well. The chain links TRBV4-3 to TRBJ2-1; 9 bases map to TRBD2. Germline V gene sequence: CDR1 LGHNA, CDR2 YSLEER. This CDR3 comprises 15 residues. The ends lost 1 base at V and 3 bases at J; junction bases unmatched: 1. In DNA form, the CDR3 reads TGCGCCAGCAGCCAAGTAGCGGGAGTCTACAATGAGCAGTTCTTC. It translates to CASSQVAGVYNEQFF.

The CDR3 DNA reads as TGCGCCAGCAGCCCAATCCCGGGCTTCCTCTACAATGAGCAGTTCTTC. Its translation is CASSPIPGFLYNEQFF. The V gene is TRBV4-3, the J gene TRBJ2-1, with unresolved D. With 4 bases removed from V and 3 bases from J, the gap between germline ends came to 16 bases. This CDR3 has 16 amino acids. Germline V CDR1 and CDR2: LGHNA, YSLEER.

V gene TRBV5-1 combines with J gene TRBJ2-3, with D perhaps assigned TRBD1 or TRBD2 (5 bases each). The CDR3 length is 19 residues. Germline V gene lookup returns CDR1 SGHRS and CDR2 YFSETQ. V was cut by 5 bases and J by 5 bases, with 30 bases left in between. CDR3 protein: CASRRDPGWGTNDGDTQYF. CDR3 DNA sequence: TGCGCCAGCAGAAGGGACCCGGGGTGGGGGACGAATGACGGAGATACGCAGTATTTT.

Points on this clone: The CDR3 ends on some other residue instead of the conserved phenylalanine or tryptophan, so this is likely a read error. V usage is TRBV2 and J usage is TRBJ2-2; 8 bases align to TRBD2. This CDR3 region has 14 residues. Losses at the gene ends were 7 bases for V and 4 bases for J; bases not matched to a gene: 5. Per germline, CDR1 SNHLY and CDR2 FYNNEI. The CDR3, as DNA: TGTGCCAGCAATGGCGGGAGGAGCACCGGGGAGCTGTTTCTT. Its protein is CASNGGRSTGELFL.

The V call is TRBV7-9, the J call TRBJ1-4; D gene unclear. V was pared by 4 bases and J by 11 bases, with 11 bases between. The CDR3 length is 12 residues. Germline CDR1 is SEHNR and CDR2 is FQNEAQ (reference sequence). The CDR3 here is CASSSREEKLFF. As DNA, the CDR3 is TGTGCCAGCAGCTCCCGAGAAGAGAAACTGTTTTTT.

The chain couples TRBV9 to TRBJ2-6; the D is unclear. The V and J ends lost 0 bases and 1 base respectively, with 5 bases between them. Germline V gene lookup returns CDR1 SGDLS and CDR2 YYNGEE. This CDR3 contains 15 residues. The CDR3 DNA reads TGTGCCAGCAGCGTAGTCGGGTCTGGGGCCAACGTCCTGACTTTC. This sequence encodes CASSVVGSGANVLTF.

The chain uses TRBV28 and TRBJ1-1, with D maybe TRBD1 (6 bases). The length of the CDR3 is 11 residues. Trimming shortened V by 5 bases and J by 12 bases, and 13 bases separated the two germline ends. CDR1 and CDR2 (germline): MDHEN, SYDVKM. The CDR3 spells CASSLGGLPFF. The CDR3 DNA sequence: TGTGCCAGCAGTCTAGGGGGTTTGCCTTTCTTT.

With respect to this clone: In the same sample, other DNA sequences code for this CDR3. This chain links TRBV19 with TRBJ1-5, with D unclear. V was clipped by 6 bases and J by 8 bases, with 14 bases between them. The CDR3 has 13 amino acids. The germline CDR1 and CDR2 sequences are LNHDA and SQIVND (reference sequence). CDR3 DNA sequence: TGTGCCAGTAGCCTCTTAGTTCGGGAGCCCCAGCATTTT. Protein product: CASSLLVREPQHF.

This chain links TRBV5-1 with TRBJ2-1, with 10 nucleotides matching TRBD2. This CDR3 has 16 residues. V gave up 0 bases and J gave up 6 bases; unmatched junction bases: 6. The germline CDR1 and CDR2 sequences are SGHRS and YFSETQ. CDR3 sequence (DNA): TGCGCCAGCAGCTTGGGACCGGGACTAGCGACCAATGAGCAGTTCTTC. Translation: CASSLGPGLATNEQFF.

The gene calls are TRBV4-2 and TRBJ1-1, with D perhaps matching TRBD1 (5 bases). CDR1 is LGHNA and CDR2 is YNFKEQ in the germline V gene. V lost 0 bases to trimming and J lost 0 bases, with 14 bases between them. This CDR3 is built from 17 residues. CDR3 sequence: CASSQDPWRGMNTEAFF. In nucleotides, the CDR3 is TGTGCCAGCAGCCAAGACCCTTGGAGGGGCATGAACACTGAAGCTTTCTTT.